These T cell receptor beta chains were read from a single sample in a study of T cell responses to AZD1222 COVID-19 vaccine. Using immunoSEQ multiplex PCR, the repertoire was profiled, and TCRdb retains in-frame clones only, with some absent. The table has about 130,000 clones, roughly 93% seen once. The sample was peripheral blood, taken on day 0 of AZD1222 vaccination. These receptors were taken from an adult in good health. The CDR3 runs from the conserved cysteine through the conserved F or W. A D gene is named only where the DNA matches it firmly. Size tells how often a clone was seen (once, few, many) or the class of an expanded clone, and some rows leave it out.

d_call clone_size j_call v_call cdr3_aa cdr3_nt
TRBD1 few TRBJ1-4 TRBV5-6 CASSSNRDRGRGTNEKLFF TGTGCCAGCAGCTCAAACCGGGACAGGGGGCGCGGAACTAATGAAAAACTGTTTTTT
TRBD1 NA TRBJ2-7 TRBV7-2 CASSSWTGWLLYF TGTGCCAGCAGCTCCTGGACAGGGTGGCTTCTGTACTTC
NA NA TRBJ2-1 TRBV27 CASRAGGEQFF TGTGCCAGCAGGGCCGGTGGTGAGCAGTTCTTC
TRBD1 NA TRBJ1-4 TRBV28 CASTDRTREKLFF TGTGCCAGCACGGACAGGACGCGGGAAAAACTGTTTTTT
TRBD2 NA TRBJ2-7 TRBV5-1 CASSRLSGRGEQYF TGCGCCAGCAGCAGGTTGAGCGGGAGGGGAGAGCAGTACTTC
NA NA TRBJ2-5 TRBV7-6 CASSLVARQETQYF TGTGCCAGCAGCTTAGTAGCTAGACAAGAGACCCAGTACTTC
NA NA TRBJ1-5 TRBV6-1 CASSERGGNSNQPQHF TGTGCCAGCAGTGAACGGGGGGGGAATAGCAATCAGCCCCAGCATTTT
NA NA TRBJ1-1 TRBV5-6 CASSSRGSDSLNTEAFF TGTGCCAGCAGCTCCCGAGGGTCCGACAGCCTGAACACTGAAGCTTTCTTT
NA few TRBJ2-3 TRBV10-3 CAISSLKRTESTDTQYF TGTGCCATCAGTTCGTTGAAGAGGACAGAGAGCACAGATACGCAGTATTTT
NA NA TRBJ2-1 TRBV27 CASSPASYNEQFF TGTGCCAGCAGCCCTGCTTCCTACAATGAGCAGTTCTTC
NA NA TRBJ1-5 TRBV30 CAWSTGPNQPQHF TGTGCCTGGAGTACAGGTCCCAATCAGCCCCAGCATTTT
TRBD1 NA TRBJ1-2 TRBV28 CASKKTGQGRFGYTF TGTGCCAGCAAGAAAACGGGACAGGGGAGATTTGGCTACACCTTC
NA NA TRBJ1-6 TRBV15 CATSPRRTENSPLHF TGTGCCACCAGCCCCCGGCGGACAGAAAATTCACCCCTCCACTTT
NA NA TRBJ1-1 TRBV6-5 CASSYLGDTNTEAFF TGTGCCAGCAGTTACTTAGGGGACACGAACACTGAAGCTTTCTTT
NA NA TRBJ1-5 TRBV19 CASSTPARGSSNQPQHF TGTGCCAGTAGTACGCCGGCACGTGGGAGTAGCAATCAGCCCCAGCATTTT
TRBD1 NA TRBJ2-1 TRBV4-1 CASSRGQGAEQFF TGCGCCAGCAGCCGCGGACAGGGAGCTGAGCAGTTCTTC
NA NA TRBJ2-1 TRBV5-1 CASSYRIEGHEQFF TGCGCCAGCAGCTACCGAATAGAGGGGCATGAGCAGTTCTTC
NA NA TRBJ1-2 TRBV28 CASSPERSGYGYTF TGTGCCAGCAGTCCGGAACGGAGTGGCTATGGCTACACCTTC
TRBD1 NA TRBJ2-2 TRBV7-9 CASSLGDSNTGELFF TGTGCCAGCAGCTTAGGGGACAGTAACACCGGGGAGCTGTTTTTT
TRBD1 NA TRBJ1-2 TRBV6-1 CASSERDRGSGYTF TGTGCCAGCAGTGAGAGGGACAGGGGGTCTGGCTACACCTTC
NA NA TRBJ2-7 TRBV6-6 CASSRRDRTYEQYF TGTGCCAGCAGCCGCCGGGACCGAACCTACGAGCAGTACTTC
NA NA TRBJ2-7 TRBV28 CASSSGGGYPYEQYF TGTGCCAGCAGTTCTGGAGGGGGCTACCCCTACGAGCAGTACTTC
NA NA TRBJ1-1 TRBV15 CATSTGQFGEAFF TGTGCCACCAGCACCGGACAGTTCGGTGAAGCTTTCTTT
TRBD1 NA TRBJ2-7 TRBV6-1 CASSERDRGEQYF TGTGCCAGCAGTGAGAGGGACAGGGGCGAGCAGTACTTC
NA NA TRBJ2-1 TRBV11-2 CASSLGPKVHNEQFF TGTGCCAGCAGCTTAGGGCCGAAAGTCCACAATGAGCAGTTCTTC
NA NA TRBJ2-7 TRBV2 CASRRDGSYEQYF TGTGCCAGCAGAAGGGACGGTTCCTACGAGCAGTACTTC
NA NA TRBJ1-6 TRBV30 CAWSLGDSPLHF TGTGCCTGGAGTCTAGGGGATTCACCCCTCCACTTT
TRBD1 NA TRBJ1-2 TRBV15 CATSRAGQGQIYGYTF TGTGCCACCAGCAGAGCGGGACAGGGGCAAATCTATGGCTACACCTTC
TRBD1 NA TRBJ1-6 TRBV3-1/TRBV3-2 CASSPRQGGSPLHF TGTGCCAGCAGCCCACGACAGGGAGGTTCACCCCTCCACTTT
TRBD1 NA TRBJ1-6 TRBV28 CASSVTGTDNSPLHF TGTGCCAGCAGTGTAACCGGGACAGATAATTCACCCCTCCACTTT
TRBD2 NA TRBJ2-7 TRBV7-2 CASSLPLAGASYEQYF TGTGCCAGCAGCCTACCTCTAGCGGGAGCCTCCTACGAGCAGTACTTC
NA NA TRBJ1-5 TRBV28 CASSLAGRLQPQHF TGTGCCAGCAGTTTAGCCGGCAGGCTACAGCCCCAGCATTTT
NA NA TRBJ2-1 TRBV20-1 CSASRGSRSYNEQFF TGCAGTGCTAGTAGAGGGAGCAGGTCCTACAATGAGCAGTTCTTC
NA NA TRBJ2-2 TRBV7-7 CASGRGAGTGELFF TGTGCTAGCGGCAGAGGTGCGGGTACCGGGGAGCTGTTTTTT
NA NA TRBJ2-1 TRBV7-8 CASSFSLNEQFF TGTGCCAGCAGCTTTTCATTAAATGAGCAGTTCTTC
TRBD2 NA TRBJ2-1 TRBV29-1 CSVGASGDYNEQFF TGCAGCGTTGGTGCCAGCGGGGACTACAATGAGCAGTTCTTC
NA NA TRBJ2-7 TRBV20-1 CSASLALTYEQYF TGCAGTGCTAGTCTGGCCCTCACCTACGAGCAGTACTTC
NA few TRBJ1-1 TRBV14 CASSQVGHGRFF TGTGCCAGCAGCCAAGTAGGTCACGGTCGTTTCTTT
TRBD1 NA TRBJ1-3 TRBV5-1 CASSPGMLQGTGNTIYF TGCGCCAGCAGCCCTGGAATGTTACAGGGGACTGGAAACACCATATATTTT
NA NA TRBJ2-7 TRBV28 CASSPTQAYLHEQYF TGTGCCAGCAGTCCCACCCAAGCGTACCTCCACGAGCAGTACTTC
TRBD1 NA TRBJ2-1 TRBV3-1/TRBV3-2 CASSQGRDRASNEQFF TGTGCCAGCAGCCAGGGGAGGGACAGGGCATCCAATGAGCAGTTCTTC
NA NA TRBJ1-6 TRBV7-9 CASRKPGANSPLHF TGTGCCAGCAGGAAACCGGGAGCCAATTCACCCCTCCACTTT
NA NA TRBJ2-1 TRBV30 CAWSGQRSSYNEQFF TGTGCCTGGAGCGGACAGAGAAGCTCCTACAATGAGCAGTTCTTC
NA NA TRBJ1-2 TRBV19 CASSILWQGGYTF TGTGCCAGTAGTATCTTGTGGCAGGGAGGCTACACCTTC
NA once TRBJ1-2 TRBV19 CASSTSGDPNYGYTF TGTGCCAGTAGTACCTCAGGAGATCCTAACTATGGCTACACCTTC
TRBD2 NA TRBJ2-3 TRBV2 CASSTGTSGPTQYF TGTGCCAGCAGCACCGGGACTAGCGGGCCTACGCAGTATTTT
NA NA TRBJ2-5 TRBV5-4 CASSGGDRKETQYF TGTGCCAGCAGCGGGGGGGACAGAAAAGAGACCCAGTACTTC